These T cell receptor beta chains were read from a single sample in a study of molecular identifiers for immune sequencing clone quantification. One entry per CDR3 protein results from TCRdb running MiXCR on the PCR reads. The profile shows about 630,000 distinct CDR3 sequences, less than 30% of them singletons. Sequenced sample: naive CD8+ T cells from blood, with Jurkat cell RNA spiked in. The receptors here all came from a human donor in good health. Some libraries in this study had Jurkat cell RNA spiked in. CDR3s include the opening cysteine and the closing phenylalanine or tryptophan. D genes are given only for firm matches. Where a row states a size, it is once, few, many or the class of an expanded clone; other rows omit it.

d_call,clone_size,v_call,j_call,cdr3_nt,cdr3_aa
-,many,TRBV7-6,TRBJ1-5,TGTGCCAGCAGCCCGGTGCTTGGGATGGATCAGCCCCAGCATTTT,CASSPVLGMDQPQHF
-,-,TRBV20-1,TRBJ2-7,TGCAGTGCCGATACGACAGCCGCGGCCTACGAGCAGTACTTC,CSADTTAAAYEQYF
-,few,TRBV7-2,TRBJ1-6,TGTGCCAGCAGCTTAGAGTCAGATAATTCACCCCTCCACTTT,CASSLESDNSPLHF
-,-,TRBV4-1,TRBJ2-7,TGCGCCAGCAGCCAAGTATCAGGTTCCTCCTACGAGCAGTACTTC,CASSQVSGSSYEQYF
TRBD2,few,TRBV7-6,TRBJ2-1,TGTGCCAGCAGCTTATCAGGGGGACTAGCGGGGGCCCTCGCCTACAATGAGCAGTTCTTC,CASSLSGGLAGALAYNEQFF
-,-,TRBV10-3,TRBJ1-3,TGTGCCATCAGTGGGCCAGGCTCTGGAAACACCATATATTTT,CAISGPGSGNTIYF
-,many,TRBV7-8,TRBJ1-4,TGTGCCAGCAGCTTAGTGCCGCCTGCAACTAATGAAAAACTGTTTTTT,CASSLVPPATNEKLFF
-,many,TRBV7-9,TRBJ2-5,TGTGCCAGCAGCTTAGGTTCGCTAGGCCAAGAGACCCAGTACTTC,CASSLGSLGQETQYF
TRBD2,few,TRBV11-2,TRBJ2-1,TGTGCCAGCAGCACCGTTCGGACTAGATCCTACAATGAGCAGTTCTTC,CASSTVRTRSYNEQFF
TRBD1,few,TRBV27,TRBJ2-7,TGTGCCAGCAGTTTTGGGCCAATTACAGGGGGCACCTACGAGCAGTACTTC,CASSFGPITGGTYEQYF
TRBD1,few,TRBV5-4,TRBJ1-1,TGTGCCAGCAGCTTGGGGGACAGGGAGTTTGGTGAAGCTTTCTTT,CASSLGDREFGEAFF
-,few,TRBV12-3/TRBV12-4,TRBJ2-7,TGTGCCAGCAGCGACAGATCCTACGAGCAGTACTTC,CASSDRSYEQYF
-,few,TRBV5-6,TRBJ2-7,TGTGCCAGCAGCTTCTCTAGCGTAAGCTCCTACGAGCAGTACTTC,CASSFSSVSSYEQYF
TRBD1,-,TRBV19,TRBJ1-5,TGTGCCAGTAGTATGGGGACAGAATATCAGCCCCAGCATTTT,CASSMGTEYQPQHF
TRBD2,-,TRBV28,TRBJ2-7,TGTGCCAGCAGTCCGGGACCAGCGGGAGGAACCTACGAGCAGTACTTC,CASSPGPAGGTYEQYF
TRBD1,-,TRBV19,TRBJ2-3,TGTGCCAGTAGTATGTCATGGACAGGGTACGCAGATACGCAGTATTTT,CASSMSWTGYADTQYF
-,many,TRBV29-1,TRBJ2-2,TGCAGCGTTGGGGGACAACGGACCGGGGAGCTGTTTTTT,CSVGGQRTGELFF
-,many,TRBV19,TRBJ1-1,TGTGCCAGCAGCCCTGGAGGGGTCACTGAAGCTTTCTTT,CASSPGGVTEAFF
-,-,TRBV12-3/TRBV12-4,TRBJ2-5,TGTGCCAGCAGTTTTGGAGGGAACCAAGAGACCCAGTACTTC,CASSFGGNQETQYF
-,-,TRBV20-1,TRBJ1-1,TGCAATGCTAGAGCCGGGGCTGGAGCTTTCTTT,CNARAGAGAFF
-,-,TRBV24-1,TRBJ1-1,TGTGCCAATCCACAGGGATGGACTGAAGCTTTCTTT,CANPQGWTEAFF
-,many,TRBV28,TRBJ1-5,TGTGCCAGCAGTTTTGGGTTCCCGGGTCGTCAGCCCCAGCATTTT,CASSFGFPGRQPQHF
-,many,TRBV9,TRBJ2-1,TGTGCCAGCAGCACCACTTACAATGAGCAGTTCTTC,CASSTTYNEQFF
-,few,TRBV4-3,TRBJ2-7,TGCGCCAGCAGCCAAGATTATCAAGGGTCCTACGAGCAGTACTTC,CASSQDYQGSYEQYF
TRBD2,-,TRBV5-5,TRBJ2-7,TGTGCCAGCAGCCCCGGACTAGCGGAACCCTACGAGCAGTACTTC,CASSPGLAEPYEQYF
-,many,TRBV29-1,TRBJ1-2,TGCAGCGTTGAAGATCCTCACACAACTAACTATGGCTACACCTTC,CSVEDPHTTNYGYTF
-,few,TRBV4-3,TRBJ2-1,TGCGCCAGCAGCCAAGATACAGGGAGCTCCTACAATGAGCAGTTCTTC,CASSQDTGSSYNEQFF
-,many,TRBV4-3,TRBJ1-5,TGCGCCCGAGCAGTTTATAGCAATCAGCCCCAGCATTTT,CARAVYSNQPQHF
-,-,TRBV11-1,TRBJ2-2,TGTGCCAGCAGCGAGCTCCGGACAGCTAACACCGGGGAGCTGTTTTTT,CASSELRTANTGELFF
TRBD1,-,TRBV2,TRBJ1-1,TGTGCCAGCAGTGAGGGACAGGGCCTTTTATCTGAAGCTTTCTTT,CASSEGQGLLSEAFF
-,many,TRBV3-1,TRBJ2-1,TGTGCCAGCAGCCAAGTCGGCCCGGATGAGCAGTTCTTC,CASSQVGPDEQFF
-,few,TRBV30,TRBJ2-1,TGTGCCTGGAGTGTATTGGTTGGGAATGAGCAGTTCTTC,CAWSVLVGNEQFF
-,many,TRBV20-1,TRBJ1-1,TGCAGTGCTCCAGATAAATTACAGAACACTGAAGCTTTCTTT,CSAPDKLQNTEAFF
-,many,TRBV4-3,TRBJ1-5,TGCGCCAGCAGCCAAGATGGAGGCGGCAATCAGCCCCAGCATTTT,CASSQDGGGNQPQHF
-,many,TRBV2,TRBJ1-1,TGTGCCACCGCACGGACGGGCTGGAACACTGAAGCTTTCTTT,CATARTGWNTEAFF
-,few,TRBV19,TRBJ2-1,TGTGCCAGTAGTATGGGGGACTGGAATGAGCAGTTCTTC,CASSMGDWNEQFF
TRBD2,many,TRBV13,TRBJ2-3,TGTGCCAGCAGCTCACTACTAGCGGGGGCCGCCACAGATACGCAGTATTTT,CASSSLLAGAATDTQYF
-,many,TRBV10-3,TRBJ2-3,TGTGCCATCAGTGAGTCGCCGGATACGCAGTATTTT,CAISESPDTQYF
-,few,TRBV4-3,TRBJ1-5,TGCGCCAGCAGCCAAGACGTCAGGGGTGGTGTTAAGCCCCAGCATTTT,CASSQDVRGGVKPQHF
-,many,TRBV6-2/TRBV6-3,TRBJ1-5,TGTGCCAGCAGCCAGACACCTTCGGGCCAGCCCCAGCATTTT,CASSQTPSGQPQHF
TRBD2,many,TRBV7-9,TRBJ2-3,TGTGCCAGCAGCTTACCGCTAGCGGAGGGGGATACGCAGTATTTT,CASSLPLAEGDTQYF
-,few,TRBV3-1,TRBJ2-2,TGTGCCAGCAGCCAAGATGGCTCGGGAGCAAACACCGGGGAGCTGTTTTTT,CASSQDGSGANTGELFF
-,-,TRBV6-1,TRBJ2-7,TGTGCCAGCAGTGAAAAAGTTAGTCTTAGCTCCTACGAGCAGTACTTC,CASSEKVSLSSYEQYF
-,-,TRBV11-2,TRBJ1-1,TGTGCCAGCAGCCCCTCGACAGGATTGAACACTGAAGCTTTCTTT,CASSPSTGLNTEAFF
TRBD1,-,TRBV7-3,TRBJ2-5,TGTGCCAGCAGCTTAACAGGACTCAGGGGGGAGACCCAGTACTTC,CASSLTGLRGETQYF